Described below is a single T cell receptor (beta chain) sequence and its context. Other DNA sequences in this sample translate to the same CDR3. The data originate from a study of shared clonotypes between healthy human individuals. Only in-frame clones appear in the TCRdb table, and some are missing; sequencing was by immunoSEQ multiplex PCR. The sample has around 1 million clones, approximately 80% seen once. The receptor was derived from a man between 18 and 29 years old in good health. What was sequenced was memory CD4+ T cells sorted from blood. Sample subset: CD45RA-negative fraction.

DNA for the CDR3: TGTGCCAGCAGCTTGGGACGGGCACAAGAGACCCAGTACTTC. This sequence encodes CASSLGRAQETQYF. The chain is built from TRBV5-5 and TRBJ2-5; D uncertain. Germline CDR1 and CDR2: SGHKS and YYEKEE (reference sequence). The CDR3 runs to 14 residues. V lost 0 bases, J lost 2 bases, and 8 bases lay in between.